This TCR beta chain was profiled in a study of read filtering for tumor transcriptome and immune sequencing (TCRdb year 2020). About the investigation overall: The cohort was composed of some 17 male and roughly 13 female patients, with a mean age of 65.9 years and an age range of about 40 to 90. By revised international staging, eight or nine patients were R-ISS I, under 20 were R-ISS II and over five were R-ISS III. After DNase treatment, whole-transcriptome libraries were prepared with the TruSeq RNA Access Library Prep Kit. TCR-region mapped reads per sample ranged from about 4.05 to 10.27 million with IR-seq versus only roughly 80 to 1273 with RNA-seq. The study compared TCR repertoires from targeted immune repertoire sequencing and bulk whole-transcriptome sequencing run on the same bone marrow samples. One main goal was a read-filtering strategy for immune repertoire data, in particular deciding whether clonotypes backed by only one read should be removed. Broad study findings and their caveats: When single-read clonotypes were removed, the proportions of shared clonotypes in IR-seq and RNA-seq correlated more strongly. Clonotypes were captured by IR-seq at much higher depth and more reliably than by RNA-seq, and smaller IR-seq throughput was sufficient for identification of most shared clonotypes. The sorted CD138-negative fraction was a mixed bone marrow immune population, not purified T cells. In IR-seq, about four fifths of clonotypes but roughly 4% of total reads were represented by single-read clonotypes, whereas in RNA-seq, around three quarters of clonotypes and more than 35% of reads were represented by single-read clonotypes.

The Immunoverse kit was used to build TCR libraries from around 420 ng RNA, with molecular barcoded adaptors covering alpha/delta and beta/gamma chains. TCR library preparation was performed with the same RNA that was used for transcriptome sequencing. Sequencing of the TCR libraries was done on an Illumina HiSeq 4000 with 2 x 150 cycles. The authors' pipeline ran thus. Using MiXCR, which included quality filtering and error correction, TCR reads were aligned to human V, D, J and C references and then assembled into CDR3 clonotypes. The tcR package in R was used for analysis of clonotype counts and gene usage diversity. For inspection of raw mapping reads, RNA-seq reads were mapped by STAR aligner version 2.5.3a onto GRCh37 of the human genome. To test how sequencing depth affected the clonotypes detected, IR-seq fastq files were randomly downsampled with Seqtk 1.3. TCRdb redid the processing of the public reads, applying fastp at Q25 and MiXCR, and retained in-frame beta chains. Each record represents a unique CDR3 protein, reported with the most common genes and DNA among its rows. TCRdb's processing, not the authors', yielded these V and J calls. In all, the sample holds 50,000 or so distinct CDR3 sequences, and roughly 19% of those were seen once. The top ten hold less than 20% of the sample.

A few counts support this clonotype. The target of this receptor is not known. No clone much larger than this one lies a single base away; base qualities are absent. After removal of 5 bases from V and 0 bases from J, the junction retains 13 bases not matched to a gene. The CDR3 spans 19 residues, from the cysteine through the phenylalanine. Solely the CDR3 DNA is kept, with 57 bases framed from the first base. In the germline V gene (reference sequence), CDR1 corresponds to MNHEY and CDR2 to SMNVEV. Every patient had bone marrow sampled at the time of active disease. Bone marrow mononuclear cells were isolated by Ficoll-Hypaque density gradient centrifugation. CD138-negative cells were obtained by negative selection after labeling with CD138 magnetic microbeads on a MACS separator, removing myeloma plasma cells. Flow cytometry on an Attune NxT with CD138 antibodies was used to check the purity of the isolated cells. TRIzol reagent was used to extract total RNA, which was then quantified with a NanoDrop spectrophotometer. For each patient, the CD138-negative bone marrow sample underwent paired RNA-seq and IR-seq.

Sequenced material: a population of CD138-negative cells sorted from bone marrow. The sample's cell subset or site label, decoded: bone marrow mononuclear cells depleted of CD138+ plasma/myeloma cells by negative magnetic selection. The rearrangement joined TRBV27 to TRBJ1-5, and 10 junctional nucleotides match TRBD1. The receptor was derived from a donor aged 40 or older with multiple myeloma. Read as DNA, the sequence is TGTGCCAGCAGTCCATCCGGGACAGGGGCCATGTATAGCAATCAGCCCCAGCATTTT. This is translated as CASSPSGTGAMYSNQPQHF.